This T cell receptor (beta chain) was obtained from a study of identifying expanded T cells in peripheral blood (dated by TCRdb to between 2019 and 2020). With respect to the entire study: Four technical replicates, made by sequencing separate aliquots from the same pool of genomic DNA, were compared pairwise.

No immune events, such as infections, were documented for the healthy donors during the collection period. Healthy-donor blood repertoires served as a training cohort to calibrate time-dependent variance in a beta-binomial model of T-cell clone differential abundance. The training cohort included approximately ten healthy donors, of whom 3 were female and 7 were male. The donors were between roughly 29 and 65 years old, with an average age of roughly 41 years. Whole blood from each healthy donor was obtained from a commercial supplier and was collected at three time points two to three weeks apart. For immunosequencing, genomic DNA was extracted from whole blood that had not been sorted. The CDR3 starts with the cysteine, ends with the phenylalanine, and has 13 residues. Only CDR3 DNA is held: 39 bases, read in frame from base 1. Reading the germline V gene gives CDR1 KGHSH and CDR2 LQKENI. The junction carries 3 bases between V and J, which are trimmed by 0 bases and 0 bases respectively.

What the work shows at the level of the full study, not this receptor alone: Approximately 1.2 differentially abundant clones were flagged by the binomial model between technical replicates, whereas about 16 and 20 were flagged over around two weeks and four weeks, respectively. Variance in clone template counts between roughly two-week samples significantly increased with total template count across all healthy donors. The beta-binomial model significantly reduced the number of clones called differentially abundant and the false-positive rate across all healthy-donor time intervals. The authors expected that over much longer intervals, such as months to years, biological variance in healthy repertoires might increase even further.

On this clone: There is no known antigen for this receptor. No base-level quality is on record; no much larger clone is a single base apart.

The immunoSEQ Assay, which relies on bias-controlled multiplex PCR amplification of genomic DNA, was used to profile TCRbeta CDR3 regions. Per the source publication's procedure: The absolute abundance of each unique TCRbeta CDR3 region was quantified after sequences were collapsed and filtered. Differential abundance was tested with a binomial (Fisher-equivalent) model and with a beta-binomial model adding time-dependent variance fitted from healthy donors. Clones with fewer than 5 combined templates were excluded, and clones with Benjamini-Hochberg FDR below 0.01 were called differentially abundant. The form v = (b*log(k)+a)^2 was used to model beta-binomial variance as a function of total template count across the two samples. Imported from immuneACCESS, the table was reduced by TCRdb to in-frame sequences with V and J called. These copies leave out some clones; in studies compared against another copy, an unresolved V gene accounts for under half, and the cause of the remainder is not known. V and J calls and clone size come straight from that table; D and trimming were deduced from the DNA. The sample yields about 84,000 clones; around 87% were counted once. The ten largest account for 5.6% of the sample.

The TCR sequence derives from a person aged 18 to 70 in good health. The chain joins TRBV18 to TRBJ2-7, with no confident D gene call. The sequencing sample was made of blood. The CDR3 region: CASSPPGSYEQYF. The sequenced DNA is TGTGCCAGCTCACCACCGGGCTCCTACGAGCAGTACTTC.